Listed below are T cell receptor beta chains from one sample, sequenced in a study of blood T cells in healthy people across ages. TCRdb reprocessed the 5' RACE reads with MiXCR, giving one entry per CDR3 protein. The table lists 780,000 or so distinct CDR3 sequences, around 25% of them singletons. These same records also appear under a second study, on T cells of mothers and their children.

The specimen was blood. The receptors were sampled from a boy younger than 18 in good health. Each CDR3 is given with its conserved first and last residue. D genes are given only for firm matches. Size is omitted from some rows. Given values are once, few, many or a class for expanded clones.

J: TRBJ2-7
length: 17
D: TRBD2
size: few
V: TRBV6-2/TRBV6-3
CDR3: CASSYSTEGLAGYEQYF
DNA: TGTGCCAGCAGTTACTCGACGGAGGGACTAGCGGGGTACGAGCAGTACTTC

J: TRBJ2-7
length: 13
D: -
size: few
V: TRBV7-9
CDR3: CASSEWGSYEQYF
DNA: TGTGCCAGCAGCGAGTGGGGATCCTACGAGCAGTACTTC

J: TRBJ1-2
length: 13
D: TRBD1
size: many
V: TRBV6-2/TRBV6-3
CDR3: CATVDRGFNGYTF
DNA: TGTGCCACCGTGGACAGGGGGTTTAATGGCTACACCTTC

J: TRBJ2-7
length: 15
D: TRBD1
size: -
V: TRBV27
CDR3: CASSSAGTGGHEQCF
DNA: TGTGCCAGCAGCTCCGCCGGGACAGGGGGCCACGAGCAGTGCTTC

J: TRBJ2-7
length: 15
D: -
size: -
V: TRBV6-2/TRBV6-3
CDR3: CASSYFPTAGNEQHF
DNA: TGTGCCAGCAGTTACTTTCCGACAGCCGGCAACGAGCAGCACTTC

J: TRBJ2-7
length: 16
D: TRBD2
size: -
V: TRBV29-1
CDR3: CSAVGFRTSGVYEQYF
DNA: TGCAGCGCCGTCGGATTCCGGACTAGCGGGGTCTACGAGCAGTACTTC

J: TRBJ1-2
length: 15
D: -
size: -
V: TRBV5-1
CDR3: CASSEDRVGGYGYTF
DNA: TGCGCCAGCAGCGAGGACCGCGTCGGGGGCTATGGCTACACCTTC

J: TRBJ2-7
length: 15
D: -
size: many
V: TRBV28
CDR3: CASRTGGLGAYEQYF
DNA: TGTGCCAGCAGGACCGGGGGACTCGGAGCCTACGAGCAGTACTTC

J: TRBJ2-1
length: 16
D: TRBD1
size: -
V: TRBV3-1
CDR3: CASSPGDRGRVDEQFF
DNA: TGTGCCAGCAGCCCAGGTGACAGGGGGCGTGTGGATGAGCAGTTCTTC

J: TRBJ1-4
length: 14
D: TRBD1
size: -
V: TRBV7-9
CDR3: CASTAGQGNEKLFF
DNA: TGTGCCAGCACCGCGGGACAGGGAAATGAAAAACTGTTTTTT

J: TRBJ1-5
length: 15
D: -
size: many
V: TRBV28
CDR3: CASSLDGISNQPQHF
DNA: TGTGCCAGCAGCTTGGACGGGATAAGCAATCAGCCCCAGCATTTT

J: TRBJ1-4
length: 12
D: -
size: -
V: TRBV29-1
CDR3: CSVEEQGEKLFF
DNA: TGCAGCGTTGAAGAACAGGGCGAAAAACTGTTTTTT

J: TRBJ1-1
length: 16
D: -
size: once
V: TRBV6-5
CDR3: CASSYSRTGIGTEAFF
DNA: TGTGCCAGCAGTTACTCGAGAACCGGGATCGGGACGGAAGCTTTCTTT

J: TRBJ1-2
length: 13
D: -
size: -
V: TRBV6-5
CDR3: CASSYADQNGYTF
DNA: TGTGCCAGCAGTTATGCGGATCAGAATGGCTACACCTTC

J: TRBJ1-2
length: 13
D: -
size: -
V: TRBV29-1
CDR3: CSVEDVHNYGYTF
DNA: TGCAGCGTTGAAGATGTACATAACTATGGCTACACCTTC

J: TRBJ2-1
length: 15
D: TRBD2
size: -
V: TRBV29-1
CDR3: CSVEDERGGEDEQFF
DNA: TGCAGCGTTGAAGATGAGCGGGGGGGCGAGGATGAGCAGTTCTTC

J: TRBJ2-1
length: 15
D: -
size: -
V: TRBV9
CDR3: CASSQGRIVANEQFF
DNA: TGTGCCAGCAGCCAAGGTAGGATAGTTGCCAATGAGCAGTTCTTC

J: TRBJ1-6
length: 15
D: -
size: -
V: TRBV25-1
CDR3: CASSERGIGNSPLHF
DNA: TGTGCCAGCAGTGAACGGGGGATAGGCAATTCACCCCTCCACTTT

J: TRBJ2-6
length: 15
D: TRBD1
size: -
V: TRBV20-1
CDR3: CSAWTGHAGANVLTF
DNA: TGCAGTGCTTGGACAGGGCATGCTGGGGCCAACGTCCTGACTTTC

J: TRBJ2-1
length: 18
D: -
size: -
V: TRBV7-9
CDR3: CASSHTLADRDFHNEQFF
DNA: TGTGCCAGCAGCCACACGCTGGCAGACCGGGACTTTCACAATGAGCAGTTCTTC

J: TRBJ2-3
length: 15
D: -
size: -
V: TRBV20-1
CDR3: CSASQTDPSTGTQYF
DNA: TGCAGTGCTAGCCAGACTGACCCGAGCACAGGTACGCAGTATTTT

J: TRBJ1-1
length: 14
D: TRBD1
size: -
V: TRBV25-1
CDR3: CASSARTQGTEAFF
DNA: TGTGCCAGCAGTGCTAGAACACAGGGGACTGAAGCTTTCTTT

J: TRBJ1-2
length: 14
D: -
size: -
V: TRBV11-2
CDR3: CASSLARWAGGYTF
DNA: TGTGCCAGCAGCTTAGCTCGGTGGGCCGGAGGCTACACCTTC

J: TRBJ2-7
length: 15
D: TRBD2
size: few
V: TRBV7-2
CDR3: CASSTSGRASYEQYF
DNA: TGTGCCAGCAGCACTAGCGGGAGGGCCTCCTACGAGCAGTACTTC

J: TRBJ1-5
length: 10
D: -
size: -
V: TRBV19
CDR3: CASRDQPRHF
DNA: TGTGCCAGTAGGGATCAGCCCCGGCATTTT

J: TRBJ2-3
length: 16
D: -
size: -
V: TRBV12-3/TRBV12-4
CDR3: CASSLGPTASTDTQYF
DNA: TGTGCCAGCAGTTTGGGGCCGACCGCGAGCACAGATACGCAGTATTTT

J: TRBJ2-5
length: 14
D: TRBD2
size: many
V: TRBV3-1
CDR3: CASSPTWGGETQYF
DNA: TGTGCCAGCAGCCCGACCTGGGGGGGAGAGACCCAGTACTTC

J: TRBJ2-2
length: 11
D: -
size: -
V: TRBV7-2
CDR3: CASRVAGELFF
DNA: TGTGCCAGCAGAGTAGCCGGGGAGCTGTTTTTT

J: TRBJ2-1
length: 15
D: TRBD2
size: many
V: TRBV20-1
CDR3: CSARELAGEWNEQFF
DNA: TGCAGTGCTAGAGAACTAGCGGGAGAATGGAATGAGCAGTTCTTC

J: TRBJ2-1
length: 17
D: -
size: -
V: TRBV20-1
CDR3: CSARGPGPLSSYNEQFF
DNA: TGCAGTGCTAGGGGGCCGGGACCCCTAAGCTCCTACAATGAGCAGTTCTTC